A selection of T cell receptor beta chains follows, all from one sample in a study of OX40 agonist ivuxolimab in advanced cancers. Assay used: immunoSEQ multiplex PCR; TCRdb lists only in-frame clones, some missing. The sample has tens of thousands of clones, 88% seen once. Sequences were derived from CD4+ or CD8+ T cells sorted from blood, sampled in a trial of the OX40 agonist ivuxolimab. The receptors stem from an adult with an advanced solid tumor such as melanoma, head and neck, liver or kidney cancer. Both conserved end residues are part of each CDR3. The D gene is left open where the match is weak. Some rows have no size entry. The others give once, few or many, or a class for an expanded clone.

V: TRBV9
size: NA
D: NA
J: TRBJ1-1
length: 13
DNA: TGTGCCAGCAGCCCCCGGGTGGCCAGGGAAGCTTTCTTT
CDR3: CASSPRVAREAFF

V: TRBV7-9
size: once
D: NA
J: TRBJ2-1
length: 13
DNA: TGTGCCAGCAGCTTAGAGGACCCCAATGAGCAGTTCTTC
CDR3: CASSLEDPNEQFF

V: TRBV2
size: NA
D: NA
J: TRBJ2-6
length: 14
DNA: TGTGCCAGCAGTAGTCCCCTGGAGGCCAACGTCCTGACTTTC
CDR3: CASSSPLEANVLTF

V: TRBV30
size: once
D: NA
J: TRBJ2-2
length: 10
DNA: TGTGCCTTAAAAAGCGGGGAGCTGTTTTTT
CDR3: CALKSGELFF

V: TRBV29-1
size: NA
D: TRBD2
J: TRBJ2-3
length: 14
DNA: TGCAGCGTTGCGCTGAAGCGGGGGGCAGATACGCAGTATTTT
CDR3: CSVALKRGADTQYF

V: TRBV2
size: NA
D: NA
J: TRBJ1-2
length: 14
DNA: TGTGCCAGCAGGCCGGACAGCAATTTCTATGGCTACACCTTC
CDR3: CASRPDSNFYGYTF

V: TRBV19
size: NA
D: NA
J: TRBJ1-5
length: 12
DNA: TGTGCCAGTGGGGCGGTAGGGGAGCCCCAGCATTTT
CDR3: CASGAVGEPQHF

V: TRBV15
size: NA
D: NA
J: TRBJ2-2
length: 13
DNA: TGTGCCACCAGCCTGGGTGTGGCCGGGGAGCTGTTTTTT
CDR3: CATSLGVAGELFF

V: TRBV14
size: NA
D: TRBD2
J: TRBJ2-1
length: 15
DNA: TGTGCCAGCAGCCCGGGACTAGCGGTTTACAATGAGCAGTTCTTC
CDR3: CASSPGLAVYNEQFF

V: TRBV6-5
size: NA
D: TRBD1
J: TRBJ1-2
length: 13
DNA: TGTGCCAGCAGTCCAGGGGGCCTGGATGGCTACACCTTC
CDR3: CASSPGGLDGYTF

V: TRBV28
size: NA
D: NA
J: TRBJ1-2
length: 11
DNA: TGTGCCAGCACCCTCGCGGGTGGCTACACCTTC
CDR3: CASTLAGGYTF

V: TRBV29-1
size: NA
D: NA
J: TRBJ1-1
length: 14
DNA: TGCAGCGCTGGGGGCGCTCTATGGGGCACTGAAGCTTTCTTT
CDR3: CSAGGALWGTEAFF

V: TRBV27
size: NA
D: TRBD2
J: TRBJ2-7
length: 14
DNA: TGTGCCAGCAGTCCCCGGACTAGCGGCGACGAGCAGTACTTC
CDR3: CASSPRTSGDEQYF

V: TRBV27
size: NA
D: TRBD1
J: TRBJ1-2
length: 17
DNA: TGTGCCAGCAGTCCACGGGACAGGTCATCACTCACCTATGGCTACACCTTC
CDR3: CASSPRDRSSLTYGYTF

V: TRBV6-1
size: NA
D: TRBD2
J: TRBJ2-1
length: 15
DNA: TGTGCCAGCAGTTCGACTAGCGGGGGAGCGATTGGGCAGTTCTTC
CDR3: CASSSTSGGAIGQFF

V: TRBV5-1
size: NA
D: NA
J: TRBJ1-4
length: 14
DNA: TGCGCCAGCAGCTTGACAACAACTAATGAAAAACTGTTTTTT
CDR3: CASSLTTTNEKLFF

V: TRBV28
size: NA
D: TRBD1
J: TRBJ1-1
length: 15
DNA: TGTGCCAGCAGTATAACAGGGGTCGGGAACACTGAAGCTTTCTTT
CDR3: CASSITGVGNTEAFF

V: TRBV5-8
size: once
D: NA
J: TRBJ1-1
length: 12
DNA: TGTGCCAGCAGCCGGAGGGGTAGTGAAGCTTTCTTT
CDR3: CASSRRGSEAFF

V: TRBV7-6
size: once
D: TRBD1
J: TRBJ2-1
length: 15
DNA: TGTGCCAGCAGCCCGCTGGGACAGGATTACAATGAGCAGTTCTTC
CDR3: CASSPLGQDYNEQFF

V: TRBV10-3
size: NA
D: NA
J: TRBJ2-3
length: 16
DNA: TGTGCCATCAGCGCGGATTATACCCCATTGACAGATACGCAGTATTTT
CDR3: CAISADYTPLTDTQYF

V: TRBV9
size: NA
D: NA
J: TRBJ2-1
length: 15
DNA: TGTGCCAGCAGCGTAGGGGGGGCGCGAACCAATGAGCAGTTCTTC
CDR3: CASSVGGARTNEQFF

V: TRBV6-5
size: NA
D: NA
J: TRBJ2-3
length: 14
DNA: TGTGCCAGCAGTTATGGGTCTGGTGCAGATACGCAGTATTTT
CDR3: CASSYGSGADTQYF

V: TRBV11-2
size: NA
D: NA
J: TRBJ2-7
length: 12
DNA: TGTGCCAGCAGCTTAAGTGCCTACGAGCAGTACTTC
CDR3: CASSLSAYEQYF

V: TRBV28
size: NA
D: TRBD2
J: TRBJ2-5
length: 15
DNA: TGTGCCAGCGCTCACCGCCCGGGGCGGGGGGAGACCCAGTACTTC
CDR3: CASAHRPGRGETQYF

V: TRBV7-6
size: NA
D: TRBD1
J: TRBJ2-5
length: 18
DNA: TGTGCCAGCAGCTTAGACTTTATTGGGACAGGGGAACAAGAGACCCAGTACTTC
CDR3: CASSLDFIGTGEQETQYF

V: TRBV28
size: NA
D: NA
J: TRBJ2-3
length: 15
DNA: TGTGCCAGCAGCCCGGGACACGCTAACACAGATACGCAGTATTTT
CDR3: CASSPGHANTDTQYF

V: TRBV9
size: NA
D: NA
J: TRBJ2-2
length: 14
DNA: TGTGCCAGCAGCCCTCGCCTTGGGGGCGGGGAGCTGTTTTTT
CDR3: CASSPRLGGGELFF

V: TRBV12-5
size: NA
D: NA
J: TRBJ2-5
length: 13
DNA: TGTGCTAGTGGCCAAGGGGCCGCGGAGACCCAGTACTTC
CDR3: CASGQGAAETQYF

V: TRBV27
size: NA
D: NA
J: TRBJ1-2
length: 15
DNA: TGTGCCAGCAGTTTCCGCAGGCTGGACAACTATGGCTACACCTTC
CDR3: CASSFRRLDNYGYTF

V: TRBV29-1
size: once
D: TRBD2
J: TRBJ2-3
length: 13
DNA: TGCAGCGTCGAGACTAGCTGGCCAGATACGCAGTATTTT
CDR3: CSVETSWPDTQYF

V: TRBV9
size: few
D: TRBD1
J: TRBJ2-7
length: 14
DNA: TGTGCCAGCAGCCGGACAGGGGGCTTCTACGAGCAGTACTTC
CDR3: CASSRTGGFYEQYF

V: TRBV11-2
size: NA
D: NA
J: TRBJ1-3
length: 13
DNA: TGTGCCAGCAGCTTGGGGGCTGGAAACACCATATATTTT
CDR3: CASSLGAGNTIYF

V: TRBV4-2
size: NA
D: NA
J: TRBJ2-6
length: 20
DNA: TGTGCCAGCAGCCAAGGGAACCTCAGGGGAAGGGCCCCTGGGGCCAACGTCCTGACTTTC
CDR3: CASSQGNLRGRAPGANVLTF

V: TRBV27
size: NA
D: NA
J: TRBJ2-2
length: 12
DNA: TGTGCCAGCTCTAGCGAAGCCGGGGAGCTGTTTTTT
CDR3: CASSSEAGELFF

V: TRBV27
size: NA
D: NA
J: TRBJ1-6
length: 13
DNA: TGTGCCAGCAGTCGCGTCTCCAATTCACCCCTCCACTTT
CDR3: CASSRVSNSPLHF

V: TRBV27
size: NA
D: NA
J: TRBJ2-2
length: 12
DNA: TGTGCCAGCAGTTTCAGGGGAGGGGAGCTGTTTTTT
CDR3: CASSFRGGELFF

V: TRBV7-9
size: once
D: NA
J: TRBJ2-3
length: 11
DNA: TGTGCCAGCACCCTGGCAGATACGCAGTATTTT
CDR3: CASTLADTQYF

V: TRBV7-2
size: NA
D: TRBD1
J: TRBJ2-2
length: 16
DNA: TGTGCCAGCAGCCCCCTAGGACAGGGGGCTTCCGGGGAGCTGTTTTTT
CDR3: CASSPLGQGASGELFF

V: TRBV5-6
size: NA
D: TRBD1
J: TRBJ1-2
length: 13
DNA: TGTGCCAGCAGCTTGGGCAGGGGGCTAGGCTACACCTTC
CDR3: CASSLGRGLGYTF

V: TRBV6-5
size: NA
D: NA
J: TRBJ1-2
length: 13
DNA: TGTGCCAGCAGTTACGGGCAGCCCTATGGCTACACCTTC
CDR3: CASSYGQPYGYTF

V: TRBV6-5
size: NA
D: TRBD1
J: TRBJ2-7
length: 16
DNA: TGTGCCAGCAGTTCTTACCTTGGGACAGTGCTCTACGAGCAGTACTTC
CDR3: CASSSYLGTVLYEQYF

V: TRBV9
size: medium-sized
D: NA
J: TRBJ2-5
length: 14
DNA: TGTGCCAGCAGCCCCGGACGGGGGCGGGAGACCCAGTACTTC
CDR3: CASSPGRGRETQYF

V: TRBV7-8
size: NA
D: TRBD1
J: TRBJ2-2
length: 14
DNA: TGTGCCATGGGCGGGACAGGGGAGGGCGGGGAGCTGTTTTTT
CDR3: CAMGGTGEGGELFF

V: TRBV5-4
size: NA
D: NA
J: TRBJ1-2
length: 12
DNA: TGTGCCAGCAGCTTGGGAGGTGTCAGGAGAACCTTC
CDR3: CASSLGGVRRTF

V: TRBV5-4
size: NA
D: NA
J: TRBJ1-2
length: 15
DNA: TGTGCCAGCAGCCCCCTGGGGGGGGCAGAGGGTGGCTACACCTTC
CDR3: CASSPLGGAEGGYTF

V: TRBV15
size: NA
D: NA
J: TRBJ1-4
length: 16
DNA: TGTGCCACCAGCAGGGGACCAGGGCCGACTAATGAAAAACTGTTTTTT
CDR3: CATSRGPGPTNEKLFF

V: TRBV19
size: once
D: TRBD2
J: TRBJ2-2
length: 16
DNA: TGTGCCAGTAGTAGCCTGGGAGCGGGGGACACCGGGGAGCTGTTTTTT
CDR3: CASSSLGAGDTGELFF

V: TRBV27
size: NA
D: NA
J: TRBJ2-2
length: 13
DNA: TGTGCCAGCAGTTTTTTAAGCACCGGGGAGCTGTTTTTT
CDR3: CASSFLSTGELFF

V: TRBV29-1
size: NA
D: NA
J: TRBJ1-1
length: 11
DNA: TGCAGCGTTACTGAGAACACTGAAGCTTTCTTT
CDR3: CSVTENTEAFF

V: TRBV4-3
size: NA
D: NA
J: TRBJ2-1
length: 16
DNA: TGCGCCAGCAGCCAAGAGGGGGCACTCTCCTACAATGAGCAGTTCTTC
CDR3: CASSQEGALSYNEQFF

V: TRBV28
size: NA
D: NA
J: TRBJ1-1
length: 13
DNA: TGTGCCAGCAGTTTGAGACCGAACACTGAAGCTTTCTTT
CDR3: CASSLRPNTEAFF